Shown below are 18 T cell receptor beta chains from a single sample sequenced in a study of beta chain features in type 1 diabetes. The authors reverse transcribed all of the isolated RNA, so sequencing captured expressed TCRB transcripts. The assay was immunoSEQ multiplex PCR, and TCRdb's table has in-frame clones only and misses some. The data hold 300,000 or so clones, with around 15% observed a single time. Antigens for these TCRs are unknown. The study's findings and limits: TCRB CDR3s from Type 1 diabetes patients were moderately but significantly shorter in all four CD4+ subsets.

The sequenced material came from naive CD4+ T cells from blood. The source is a man aged 30 to 39 with type 1 diabetes.

In its sample, this clone was seen a few times. The V call is TRBV7-3, the J call TRBJ1-1, with a possible D match to TRBD1 (5 bases). This CDR3 comprises 16 residues. V gave up 2 bases and J gave up 4 bases, with 17 bases separating them. CDR1 and CDR2 from the germline V gene are SGHTA and FQGTGA. The CDR3, as DNA: TGTGCCAGCAGCTTAGGGGTTGGCGGGGGTGGCACTGAAGCTTTCTTT. Translated: CASSLGVGGGGTEAFF.

The chain combines TRBV28 with TRBJ2-1; 8 positions agree with TRBD1. The junction had 7 bases not matched to a gene; V was cut back by 5 bases and J by 7 bases. Germline CDR1 is MDHEN and CDR2 is SYDVKM. CDR3 length equals 14 residues. The CDR3 reads CASSRWTGRNEQFF. The CDR3 DNA is TGTGCCAGCAGTCGTTGGACAGGGCGGAATGAGCAGTTCTTC.

This clone has only a few counts. V and J are TRBV7-3 and TRBJ2-3, with 10 bases aligning to TRBD2. CDR3 length: 15 residues. Per germline, CDR1 SGHTA and CDR2 FQGTGA. J lost 4 bases, V lost 5 bases, and 6 bases had no gene match. CDR3 loop: CASSELAGVADTQYF. CDR3 DNA: TGTGCCAGCAGCGAGCTAGCGGGAGTTGCAGATACGCAGTATTTT.

This clone was counted only a few times. V gene TRBV6-5 combines with J gene TRBJ1-1; unclear D gene. Trimming shortened V by 2 bases and J by 10 bases, and 11 bases separated the two germline ends. Germline lookup yields CDR1 MNHEY and CDR2 SVGAGI. This CDR3 comprises 12 residues. The CDR3 DNA reads TGTGCCAGCAGTTACGAGGCCCCGGGAGCTTTCTTT. It is translated as CASSYEAPGAFF.

This chain connects TRBV29-1 to TRBJ2-5; D unclear. Trimming stripped 6 bases from V and 2 bases from J, with 13 bases between. This CDR3 has 13 amino acids. CDR1 and CDR2 (germline): SQVTM, ANQGSEA. The CDR3 DNA sequence: TGCAGCGTCCCCGGGTTAGCACAAGAGACCCAGTACTTC. Translation: CSVPGLAQETQYF.

V and J are TRBV5-4 and TRBJ1-2, with a tentative D call TRBD1 (6 bases). The CDR3 is 14 amino acids. Deletions cut 0 bases from V and 6 bases from J, with 12 bases between. The germline CDR1 and CDR2 sequences are SGHNT and YYREEE (reference sequence). The CDR3 loop is CASSLGWGPDGYTF. The CDR3 region has the DNA TGTGCCAGCAGCTTGGGATGGGGGCCAGATGGCTACACCTTC.

The chain couples TRBV27 to TRBJ1-2; D may be TRBD1 (6 bases). The CDR3 is 14 amino acids. The V gene lost 5 bases and the J gene lost 7 bases, with 17 bases spanning the gap. The germline V gene encodes CDR1 MNHEY and CDR2 SMNVEV (reference sequence). The CDR3 nucleotides read TGTGCCAGCAGTACCCTCACCAGAGGGGGTGGCTACACCTTC. It specifies CASSTLTRGGGYTF.

The rearrangement uses TRBV6-5 and TRBJ2-3, with 8 bases lining up with TRBD2. With 7 bases clipped from V and 4 bases from J, the junction kept 4 bases outside the gene matches. The length of the CDR3 is 13 residues. The V gene's germline CDR1 is MNHEY and CDR2 SVGAGI. CDR3 protein: CASTGRAADTQYF. The CDR3 DNA follows: TGTGCCAGCACCGGGAGGGCTGCAGATACGCAGTATTTT.

This clone was seen a handful of times. The V gene is TRBV6-5, the J gene TRBJ1-1, with D perhaps TRBD1 (6 bases). Trimming cost V 6 bases and J 9 bases, with 17 bases left between them. From germline, CDR1 is MNHEY and CDR2 SVGAGI. CDR3 length: 13 amino acids. The chain's CDR3 is CASRKWTDTKAFF. The CDR3 DNA sequence: TGTGCCAGCAGGAAATGGACAGATACGAAAGCTTTCTTT.

This clone was found a few times. The chain employs TRBV29-1 and TRBJ1-5; 7 bases line up with TRBD1. Germline V gives CDR1 SQVTM, CDR2 ANQGSEA. Trimming removed 6 bases from V and 10 bases from J; junction bases left unmatched: 12. CDR3 size: 13 residues. CDR3 amino acids: CSVAGTDQGPQHF. The CDR3 DNA is TGCAGCGTCGCCGGGACAGACCAGGGTCCCCAGCATTTT.

The chain joins TRBV11-2 to TRBJ1-2, with 8 bases identical to TRBD1. The trim removed 0 bases at V and 1 base at J, leaving 4 bases unmatched. The CDR3 extends over 16 amino acids. CDR1 is SGHAT, CDR2 FQNNGV, per germline. CDR3 sequence reads: CASSLDLDRGNYGYTF. CDR3 DNA: TGTGCCAGCAGCTTAGACCTAGACAGGGGTAACTATGGCTACACCTTC. The variable domain in full, with the rest retrieved from reference TRBV11-2 and TRBJ1-2, is EAGVAQSPRYKIIEKRQSVAFWCNPISGHATLYWYQQILGQGPKLLIQFQNNGVVDDSQLPKDRFSAERLKGVDSTLKIQPAKLEDSAVYLCASSLDLDRGNYGYTFGSGTRLTVV.

This clone turned up a few times. Within the sample, other DNA sequences also encode this same CDR3. J is TRBJ2-2 and V is TRBV5-4, with a weak D call TRBD1 (5 bases). This CDR3 is 13 amino acids long. The V end was cut by 5 bases, the J end by 5 bases, with 10 bases between. CDR1 is SGHNT, CDR2 YYREEE, per germline (reference sequence). CDR3 residues: CASSFSGTGELFF. CDR3 DNA: TGTGCCAGCAGTTTTTCAGGGACCGGGGAGCTGTTTTTT.

This clone was detected only a few times. The J gene is TRBJ2-7, the V gene TRBV7-9, with 7 bases that match TRBD1. Germline lookup yields CDR1 SEHNR and CDR2 FQNEAQ (reference sequence). This CDR3 is 15 amino acids long. Losses at the gene ends were 5 bases for V and 2 bases for J; bases not matched to a gene: 9. The DNA of the CDR3 is TGTGCCAGCAGCCGTACTGGGACAGTCGCCTACGAGCAGTACTTC. It encodes CASSRTGTVAYEQYF.

The chain employs TRBV28 and TRBJ2-1; 9 bases match TRBD2. V shed 8 bases, J shed 7 bases, and the junction held 9 bases outside the gene matches. Germline V gene data show CDR1 as MDHEN and CDR2 as SYDVKM. The CDR3 has 14 residues. The CDR3 protein is CASGLAGSRNEQFF. Written as DNA, the CDR3 is TGTGCCAGCGGGCTAGCGGGGTCCAGGAATGAGCAGTTCTTC.

This clone was seen more than once but under ten times. The chain joins TRBV14 to TRBJ1-1; 11 bases are shared with TRBD1. This CDR3 contains 15 residues. The V gene end was trimmed by 5 bases and the J gene end by 3 bases; junction bases not matched to a gene: 5. Germline CDR1 reads SGHDN; CDR2 reads FVKESK. CDR3 in DNA: TGTGCCAGCAGCGAAGGACAGGGGGCCTACACTGAAGCTTTCTTT. It translates to CASSEGQGAYTEAFF.

This clone has just a few counts. J is TRBJ1-2 and V is TRBV28; the match to TRBD1 covers 8 bases. The CDR3 has 15 residues. Germline V gene lookup returns CDR1 MDHEN and CDR2 SYDVKM. Trimming took 6 bases from V and 5 from J; bases not matched to a gene: 11. The CDR3 nucleotides are TGTGCCAGCAGGGTCGGGGCGGACAGGGCGTATGGCTACACCTTC. Its protein is CASRVGADRAYGYTF.

The chain uses TRBV30 and TRBJ1-1; 8 bases align to TRBD1. The V gene end was trimmed by 0 bases and the J gene end by 4 bases; junction bases not matched to a gene: 13. Germline values: CDR1 GTSNPN, CDR2 SVGIG (reference sequence). The CDR3 has 17 residues. The CDR3: CAWSVGRWTGSPTEAFF. In nucleotides, the CDR3 is TGTGCCTGGAGTGTAGGCCGGTGGACAGGGTCGCCCACTGAAGCTTTCTTT.

This clone showed up just a few times. This rearrangement joins TRBV23-1 to TRBJ2-3; TRBD2 matches at 9 bases. TRBV23-1 is noted as an ORF with a role that remains uncertain. The V and J ends lost 4 bases and 0 bases, in that order; junction bases with no gene match: 8. The CDR3 contains 17 residues. Written as DNA, the CDR3 is TGCGCCAGCAGTCGCCTAGCGGGACCTCTAAGCACAGATACGCAGTATTTT. Protein: CASSRLAGPLSTDTQYF.